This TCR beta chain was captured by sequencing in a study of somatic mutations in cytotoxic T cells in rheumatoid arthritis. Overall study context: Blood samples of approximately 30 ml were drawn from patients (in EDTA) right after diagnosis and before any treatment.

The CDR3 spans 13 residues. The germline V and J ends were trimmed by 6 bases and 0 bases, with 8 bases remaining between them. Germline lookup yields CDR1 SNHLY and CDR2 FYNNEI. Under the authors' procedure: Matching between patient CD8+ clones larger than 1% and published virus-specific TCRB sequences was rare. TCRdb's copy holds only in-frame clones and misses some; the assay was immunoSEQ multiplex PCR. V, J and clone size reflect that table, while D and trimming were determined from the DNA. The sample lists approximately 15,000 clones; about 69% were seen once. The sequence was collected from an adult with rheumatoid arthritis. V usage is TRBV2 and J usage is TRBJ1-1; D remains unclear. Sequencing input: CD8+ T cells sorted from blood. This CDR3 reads CASRTLMNTEAFF. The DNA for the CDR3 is TGTGCCAGCAGAACACTTATGAACACTGAAGCTTTCTTT.